This T cell receptor beta chain was documented in a study of radiotherapy plus CTLA-4 blockade in lung cancer. Study context: Of the patients, roughly 20% showed objective responses and around 34% attained disease control.

Repertoires were generated with immunoSEQ multiplex PCR, while TCRdb's copy carries only in-frame clones and drops some. The table shows some 43,000 clones, with 75% to 90% occurring only once. Overall study findings and caveats: Increased serum interferon-beta after radiation also reportedly predicted response strongly. There was expansion of tumor-derived TCR clones in blood after radiotherapy plus ipilimumab.

The ends were cut back, 0 bases at V and 0 bases at J, with 9 bases in the middle. CDR1 is MGHRA, CDR2 YSYEKL, per germline. The CDR3 is 17 amino acids. About this clone: What it binds is unknown.

Each patient with chemo-refractory metastatic non-small-cell lung cancer was treated with focal radiation plus CTLA-4 blockade using ipilimumab. This specimen was peripheral blood, taken from a patient treated with radiotherapy plus ipilimumab. J is TRBJ2-6 and V is TRBV4-1, with D perhaps TRBD1 (5 bases). The TCR sequence derives from a human donor with non-small cell lung cancer who had stable disease on radiotherapy plus ipilimumab. As DNA, the CDR3 is TGCGCCAGCAGCCAAGAACAGGCGTTCTCTGGGGCCAACGTCCTGACTTTC. Amino acids: CASSQEQAFSGANVLTF.